This T cell receptor (beta chain) comes out of a study of blood T cell repertoires in COVID-19 (dated by TCRdb to about 2020). Study-wide context: The collaborator samples originated in the United States, Italy and Spain and spanned the acute and convalescent phases of COVID-19. Samples came from the ongoing ImmuneRACE study (first 160 participants) plus 1,254 subjects from 6 global collaborators. The dataset comprised deeply sampled blood TCRbeta repertoires from subjects exposed to, actively infected with, or recovered from COVID-19. Where available, HLA class I and class II types were obtained from metadata supplied by the sample provider rather than from assay-based typing. The sample metadata nearly always contained a de-identified subject ID, COVID-19 status, age in years and sex. The material from the prospective study consisted of cDNA or gDNA derived from T cells, B-cell-depleted T cells, or PBMCs. The repertoires were made available in a free public database intended to serve as a resource for research on the immune response to SARS-CoV-2. The investigation overall reported the following: Clinical and demographic metadata were provided uncurated, with the amount varying by source and participant.

TCRbeta CDR3 regions were amplified from genomic DNA by means of the immunoSEQ Assay, a bias-controlled multiplex PCR. Turning to the authors' computational methods: Nucleated cell counts per sample were estimated from amplification of reference gene primers within the assay. Sequence reads were collapsed and filtered to measure the absolute abundance of every unique TCRbeta CDR3 rearrangement. For each sample, productive Simpson clonality was calculated by taking the square root of Simpson's diversity index across productive rearrangements. In its TCRdb copy, this immuneACCESS table keeps in-frame sequences only and misses some clones. Where compared with another copy, unresolved V genes explain less than half of these, and the others have no known cause. The V and J calls and clone size were taken over from that table, and D and trimming were inferred from the DNA. The sample table records hundreds of thousands of clones; 65% to 90% of these occur just once. Of the sample, nearly 4.5% falls within the top ten clones.

Each collaborating institution followed its own protocols to collect whole blood in K2EDTA tubes. For TCRbeta analysis, collaborator samples were shipped as frozen whole blood, as isolated PBMCs, or as DNA extracted from either sample type. With regard to this clone: The antigen this receptor binds is unknown. No per-base quality is available; no much larger clone lies one base away.

The CDR3 runs 16 amino acids, cysteine and phenylalanine included. Kept here is only the CDR3 DNA, which spans 48 bases and is read in frame from base 1. Reading the germline V gene (reference sequence) gives CDR1 SEHNR and CDR2 FQNEAQ. V ends up 5 bases short and J 2 bases short, with an unmatched junction base count of 8. The sample was peripheral blood. This receptor was obtained from a man aged 45 to 65 with acute or convalescent COVID-19. The V and J genes are TRBV7-9 and TRBJ1-4; a stretch of 7 junction bases matches TRBD1. The DNA is TGTGCCAGCAGCAACAGGGGTGTCGGGACTAATGAAAAACTGTTTTTT. Its protein is CASSNRGVGTNEKLFF.